This T cell receptor (beta chain) originates from a study of blood T cell repertoires in COVID-19. Study at large: Researchers got acute and convalescent COVID-19 samples from the United States, Italy and Spain. Sources were T cells, B-cell-depleted T cells, or PBMCs; the material itself was cDNA or gDNA.

As originally analysed: Researchers report that nucleated cell counts were estimated from reference gene primer amplification. Method: immunoSEQ multiplex PCR; TCRdb's copy keeps in-frame clones and lacks some. The V and J calls and clone size were taken over from that table, and D and trimming were inferred from the DNA. The profile shows a few hundred thousand clones, 80% to 90% of them singletons. With 5 bases clipped from V and 3 bases from J, the junction kept 17 bases outside the gene matches. This CDR3 comprises 20 residues. CDR1 and CDR2 (germline): SGHVS, FNYEAQ. This receptor was identified in a woman between 65 and 79 years old with acute or convalescent COVID-19. The specimen sequenced was peripheral blood. The rearrangement uses TRBV7-6 and TRBJ1-4; TRBD1 aligns across 11 bases. CDR3 in DNA: TGTGCCAGCAGCGCCCGACCCGGGACAGGGGGGGTAATGGCTAATGAAAAACTGTTTTTT. Its protein is CASSARPGTGGVMANEKLFF.